This T cell receptor (beta chain) originates from a study of shared clonotypes between healthy human individuals. Notes on the study in general: Rarefaction gave evidence that sorted-subset sequencing remained incomplete despite large depth.

With regard to this clone: What it binds is unknown.

This CDR3 contains 15 residues. V was shortened by 6 bases and J by 4 bases, with 16 bases between the two germline ends. Germline CDR1 ENHRY, CDR2 SYGVKD. Profiled with immunoSEQ multiplex PCR; TCRdb holds only in-frame clones, not every one. Among around 100,000 clones listed, around 73% were seen once. The study drew its donors from healthy HIV-negative adults without recent acute infections or vaccinations. The sample taken for sequencing was memory CD8+ T cells sorted from blood. Subset: CD45RO+ cells pooled with CCR7-negative TemRA cells. V gene TRBV10-3 combines with J gene TRBJ2-1; weak D call: TRBD2 (5 bases). This TCR was recovered from a woman in her 30s in good health. CDR3 amino acids: CAISPRGLWYNEQFF. CDR3 coding DNA: TGTGCCATCAGCCCCAGAGGGCTGTGGTACAATGAGCAGTTCTTC.